The source of this TCR beta chain is a study of T cell responses to AZD1222 COVID-19 vaccine. Findings and caveats of the study: AZD1222 recipients seropositive at baseline numbered only 6 or 7.

Generated by immunoSEQ multiplex PCR, the TCRdb table keeps only in-frame clones and is missing some. The sample holds 150,000 to 200,000 clones, 87% seen once. CDR1 and CDR2 from the germline V gene are ENHRY and SYGVKD. With V trimmed by 1 base and J by 6 bases, 8 bases remained unmatched. The CDR3 consists of 15 residues. Comments on this clone: Its specificity is unknown.

The sample in question was peripheral blood, obtained 28 days after the second AZD1222 dose. The TCR sequence derives from an adult who received the AZD1222 COVID-19 vaccine. V is TRBV10-3 and J is TRBJ1-2, with 7 bases matching TRBD1. CDR3 coding DNA: TGTGCCATCAGTGAGTTTGAGGGGGCGCGGGATGGCTACACCTTC. Amino acids: CAISEFEGARDGYTF.